The TCR beta chain described here comes from a study of OX40 agonist ivuxolimab in advanced cancers. The V and J ends lost 6 bases and 4 bases, in that order; junction bases with no gene match: 18. This CDR3 contains 19 residues. Germline CDR1 and CDR2: SNHLY and FYNNEI. TCRdb's copy holds only in-frame clones and misses some; the assay was immunoSEQ multiplex PCR. The data contain fewer than 95,000 clones, 75% to 85% of them singletons. This sequence originates from an adult with an advanced solid tumor such as melanoma, head and neck, liver or kidney cancer. Sequenced material: CD4+ or CD8+ T cells sorted from blood, taken in a trial of the OX40 agonist ivuxolimab. This chain links TRBV2 with TRBJ2-2, with TRBD2 identical over 9 bases. The CDR3 DNA reads TGTGCCAGCAGGACAAAAAGCTTGCTAGCGGGGATAGGCACCGGGGAGCTGTTTTTT. The encoded protein is CASRTKSLLAGIGTGELFF. Filled out from reference TRBV2 and TRBJ2-2, the complete variable domain reads EPEVTQTPSHQVTQMGQEVILRCVPISNHLYFYWYRQILGQKVEFLVSFYNNEISEKSEIFDDQFSVERPDGSNFTLKIRSTKLEDSAMYFCASRTKSLLAGIGTGELFFGEGSRLTVL.